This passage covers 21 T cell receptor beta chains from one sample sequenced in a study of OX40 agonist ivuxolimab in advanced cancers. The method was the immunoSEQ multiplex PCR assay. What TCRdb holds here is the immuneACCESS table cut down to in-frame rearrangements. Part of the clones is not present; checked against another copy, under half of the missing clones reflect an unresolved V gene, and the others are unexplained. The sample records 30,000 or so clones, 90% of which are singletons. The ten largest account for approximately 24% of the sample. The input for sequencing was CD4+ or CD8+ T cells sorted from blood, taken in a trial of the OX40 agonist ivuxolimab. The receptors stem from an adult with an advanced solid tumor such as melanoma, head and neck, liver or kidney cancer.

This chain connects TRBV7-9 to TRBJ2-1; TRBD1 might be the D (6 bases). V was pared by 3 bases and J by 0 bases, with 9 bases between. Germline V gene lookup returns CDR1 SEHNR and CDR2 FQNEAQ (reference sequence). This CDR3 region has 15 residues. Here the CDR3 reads CASSFGQSSYNEQFF. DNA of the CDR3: TGTGCCAGCAGCTTCGGACAGAGCTCCTACAATGAGCAGTTCTTC.

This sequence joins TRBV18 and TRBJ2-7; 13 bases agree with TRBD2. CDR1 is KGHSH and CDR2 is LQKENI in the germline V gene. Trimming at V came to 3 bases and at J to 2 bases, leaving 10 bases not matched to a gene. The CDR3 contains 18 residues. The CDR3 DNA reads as TGTGCCAGCTCACCTATCATAGGGACTAGCGGGATAACCTACGAGCAGTACTTC. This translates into CASSPIIGTSGITYEQYF.

DNA of the CDR3: TGTGCCAGCAGTGATACAGGGGGCAGCTATGGCTACACCTTC. This translates into CASSDTGGSYGYTF. The chain couples TRBV25-1 to TRBJ1-2; 9 bases agree with TRBD1. The CDR3 contains 14 residues. J gave up 4 bases and V 3 bases, and 3 bases lay outside the gene matches. Germline V gene data show CDR1 as MGHDK and CDR2 as SYGVNS.

DNA of the CDR3: TGTGCCAGCAGTCAGACCCACAATGAGCAGTTCTTC. Translation gives CASSQTHNEQFF. This chain links TRBV27 with TRBJ2-1; D gene ambiguous. The CDR3 contains 12 residues. Trimming shortened V by 5 bases and J by 5 bases, and 7 bases separated the two germline ends. From germline, CDR1 is MNHEY and CDR2 SMNVEV (reference sequence).

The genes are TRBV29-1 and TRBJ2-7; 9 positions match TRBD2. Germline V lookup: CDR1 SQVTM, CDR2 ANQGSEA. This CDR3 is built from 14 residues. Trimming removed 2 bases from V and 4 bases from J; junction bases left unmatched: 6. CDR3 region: CSVETPLAGYEQYF. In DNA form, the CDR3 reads TGCAGCGTTGAAACCCCGCTAGCGGGGTACGAGCAGTACTTC.

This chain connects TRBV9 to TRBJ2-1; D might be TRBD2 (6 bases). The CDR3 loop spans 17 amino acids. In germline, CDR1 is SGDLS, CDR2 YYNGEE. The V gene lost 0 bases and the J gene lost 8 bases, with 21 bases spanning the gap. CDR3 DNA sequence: TGTGCCAGCAGCGTAGGTTTAGCGGCAACTCGATACGATGAGCAGTTCTTC. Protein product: CASSVGLAATRYDEQFF.

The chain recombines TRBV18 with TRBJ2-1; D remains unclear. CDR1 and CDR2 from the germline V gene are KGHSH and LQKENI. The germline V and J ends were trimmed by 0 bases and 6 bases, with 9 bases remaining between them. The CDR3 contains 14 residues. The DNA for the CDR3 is TGTGCCAGCTCACCACCGAGTAGCAGCAATGAGCAGTTCTTC. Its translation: CASSPPSSSNEQFF. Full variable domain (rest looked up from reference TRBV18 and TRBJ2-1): NAGVMQNPRHLVRRRGQEARLRCSPMKGHSHVYWYRQLPEEGLKFMVYLQKENIIDESGMPKERFSAEFPKEGPSILRIQQVVRGDSAAYFCASSPPSSSNEQFFGPGTRLTVL.

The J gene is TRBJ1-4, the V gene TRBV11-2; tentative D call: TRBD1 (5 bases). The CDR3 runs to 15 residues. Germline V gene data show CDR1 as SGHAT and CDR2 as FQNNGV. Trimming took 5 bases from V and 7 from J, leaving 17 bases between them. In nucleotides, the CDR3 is TGTGCCAGCAGCGCTCAGGGTGAGGGTAGTGAAAAACTGTTTTTT. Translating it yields CASSAQGEGSEKLFF.

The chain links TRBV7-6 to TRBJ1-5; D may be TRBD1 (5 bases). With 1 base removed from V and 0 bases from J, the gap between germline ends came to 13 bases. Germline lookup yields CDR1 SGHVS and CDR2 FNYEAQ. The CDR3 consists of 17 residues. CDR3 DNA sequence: TGTGCCAGCAGCTTAGGCGGGGGACCCTATAGCAATCAGCCCCAGCATTTT. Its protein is CASSLGGGPYSNQPQHF.

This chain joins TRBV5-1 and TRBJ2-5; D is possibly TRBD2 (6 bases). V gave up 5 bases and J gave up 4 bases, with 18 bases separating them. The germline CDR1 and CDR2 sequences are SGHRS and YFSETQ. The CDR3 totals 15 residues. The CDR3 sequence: CASRTSSGGGETQYF. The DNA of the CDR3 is TGCGCCAGCAGAACTAGCTCCGGTGGGGGAGAGACCCAGTACTTC.

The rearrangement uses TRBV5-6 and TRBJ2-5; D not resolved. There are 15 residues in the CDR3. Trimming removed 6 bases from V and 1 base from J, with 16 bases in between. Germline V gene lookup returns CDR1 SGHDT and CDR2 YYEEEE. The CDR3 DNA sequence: TGTGCCAGCATCGTATATGACCGTATCCAAGAGACCCAGTACTTC. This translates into CASIVYDRIQETQYF.

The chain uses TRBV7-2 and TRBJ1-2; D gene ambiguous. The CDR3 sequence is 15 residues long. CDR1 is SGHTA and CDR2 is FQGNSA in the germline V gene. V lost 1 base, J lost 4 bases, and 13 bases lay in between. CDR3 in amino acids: CASSLGRDGFYGYTF. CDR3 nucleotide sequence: TGTGCCAGCAGCTTAGGCCGCGACGGGTTCTATGGCTACACCTTC.

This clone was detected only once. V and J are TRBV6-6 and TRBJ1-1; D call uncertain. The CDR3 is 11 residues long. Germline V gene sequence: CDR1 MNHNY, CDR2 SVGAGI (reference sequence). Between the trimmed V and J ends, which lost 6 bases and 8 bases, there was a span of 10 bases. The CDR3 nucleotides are TGTGCCAGCAGCCGGGCAGCCGAAGCTTTCTTT. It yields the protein CASSRAAEAFF.

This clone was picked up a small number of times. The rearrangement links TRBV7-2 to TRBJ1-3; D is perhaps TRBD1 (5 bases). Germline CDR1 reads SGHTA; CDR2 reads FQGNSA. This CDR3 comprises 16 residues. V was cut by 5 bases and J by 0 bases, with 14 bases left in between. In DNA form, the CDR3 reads TGTGCCAGCAGCCAAACGACGGGGGGCTCTGGAAACACCATATATTTT. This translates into CASSQTTGGSGNTIYF.

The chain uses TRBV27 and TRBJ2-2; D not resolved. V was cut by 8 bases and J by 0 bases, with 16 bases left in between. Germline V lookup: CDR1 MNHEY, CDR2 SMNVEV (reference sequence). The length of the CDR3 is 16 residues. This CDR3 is CASSTRDGPNTGELFF. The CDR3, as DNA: TGTGCCAGCTCGACACGCGACGGACCGAACACCGGGGAGCTGTTTTTT.

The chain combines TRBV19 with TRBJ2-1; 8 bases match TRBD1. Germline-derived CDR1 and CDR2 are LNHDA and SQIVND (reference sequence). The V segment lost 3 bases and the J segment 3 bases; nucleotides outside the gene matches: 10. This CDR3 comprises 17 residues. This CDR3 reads CASSMSGQGPLYNEQFF. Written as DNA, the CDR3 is TGTGCCAGTAGTATGTCCGGACAGGGTCCCCTCTACAATGAGCAGTTCTTC.

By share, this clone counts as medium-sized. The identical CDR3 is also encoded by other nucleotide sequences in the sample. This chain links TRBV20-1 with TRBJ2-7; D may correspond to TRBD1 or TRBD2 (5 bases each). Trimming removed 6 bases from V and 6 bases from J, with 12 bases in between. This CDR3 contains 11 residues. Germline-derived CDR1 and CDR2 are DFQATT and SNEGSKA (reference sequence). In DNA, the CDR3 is TGCAGTGCCAGAACTGGGGGCGAGCAGTACTTC. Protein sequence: CSARTGGEQYF.

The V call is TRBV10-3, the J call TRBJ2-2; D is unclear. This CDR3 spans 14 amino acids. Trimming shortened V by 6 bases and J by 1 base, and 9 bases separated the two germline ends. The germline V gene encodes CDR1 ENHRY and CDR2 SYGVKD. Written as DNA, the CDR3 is TGTGCCATCAGGGACGGGCGGAACACCGGGGAGCTGTTTTTT. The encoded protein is CAIRDGRNTGELFF.

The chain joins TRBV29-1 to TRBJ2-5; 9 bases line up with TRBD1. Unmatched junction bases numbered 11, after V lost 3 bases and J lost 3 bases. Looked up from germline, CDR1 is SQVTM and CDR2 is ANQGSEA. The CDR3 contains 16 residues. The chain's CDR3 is CSVDARDRVVEETQYF. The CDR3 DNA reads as TGCAGCGTTGACGCGAGGGACAGGGTCGTTGAAGAGACCCAGTACTTC.

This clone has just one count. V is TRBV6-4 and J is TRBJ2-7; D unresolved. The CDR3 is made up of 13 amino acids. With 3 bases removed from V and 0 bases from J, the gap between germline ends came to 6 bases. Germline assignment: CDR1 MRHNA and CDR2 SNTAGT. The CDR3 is CASSEPGSYEQYF. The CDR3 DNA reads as TGTGCCAGCAGTGAACCCGGCTCCTACGAGCAGTACTTC.

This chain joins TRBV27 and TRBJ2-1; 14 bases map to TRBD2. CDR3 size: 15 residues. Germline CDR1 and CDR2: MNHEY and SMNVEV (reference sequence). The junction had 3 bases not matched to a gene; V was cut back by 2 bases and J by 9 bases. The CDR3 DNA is TGTGCCAGCAGTTTAGGGACTAGCGGGAGAATTGAGCAGTTCTTC. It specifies CASSLGTSGRIEQFF.